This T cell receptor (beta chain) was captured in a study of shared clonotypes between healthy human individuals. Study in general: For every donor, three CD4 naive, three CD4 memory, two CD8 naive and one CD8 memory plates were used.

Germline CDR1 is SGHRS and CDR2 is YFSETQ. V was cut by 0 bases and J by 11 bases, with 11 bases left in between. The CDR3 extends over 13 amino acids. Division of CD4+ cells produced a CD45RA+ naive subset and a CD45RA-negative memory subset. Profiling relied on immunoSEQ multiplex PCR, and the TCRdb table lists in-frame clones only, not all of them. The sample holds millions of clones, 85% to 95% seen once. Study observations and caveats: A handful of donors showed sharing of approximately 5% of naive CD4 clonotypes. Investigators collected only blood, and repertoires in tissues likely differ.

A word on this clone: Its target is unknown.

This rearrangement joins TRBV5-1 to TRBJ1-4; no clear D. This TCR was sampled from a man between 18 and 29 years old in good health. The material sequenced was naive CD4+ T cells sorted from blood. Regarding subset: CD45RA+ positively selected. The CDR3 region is CASSLDTRRKLFF. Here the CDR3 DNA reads TGCGCCAGCAGCTTGGATACGCGGCGCAAACTGTTTTTT. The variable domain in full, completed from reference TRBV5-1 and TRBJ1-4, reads KAGVTQTPRYLIKTRGQQVTLSCSPISGHRSVSWYQQTPGQGLQFLFEYFSETQRNKGNFPGRFSGRQFSNSRSEMNVSTLELGDSALYLCASSLDTRRKLFFGSGTQLSVL.